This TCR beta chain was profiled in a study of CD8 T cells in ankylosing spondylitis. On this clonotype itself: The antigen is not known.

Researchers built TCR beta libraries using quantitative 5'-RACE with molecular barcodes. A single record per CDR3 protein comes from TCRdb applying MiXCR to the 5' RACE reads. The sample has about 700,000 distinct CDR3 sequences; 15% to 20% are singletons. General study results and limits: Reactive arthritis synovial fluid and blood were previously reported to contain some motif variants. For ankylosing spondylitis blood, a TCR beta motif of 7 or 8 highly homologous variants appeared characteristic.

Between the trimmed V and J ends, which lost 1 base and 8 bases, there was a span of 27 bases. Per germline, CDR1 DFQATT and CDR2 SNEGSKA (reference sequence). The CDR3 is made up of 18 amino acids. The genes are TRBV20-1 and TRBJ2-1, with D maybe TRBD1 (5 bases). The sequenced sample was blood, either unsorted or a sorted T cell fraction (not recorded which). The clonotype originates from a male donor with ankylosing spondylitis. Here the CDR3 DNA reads TGCAGTGCTAGAGGAAAAGATGATAGGGGCTATATGGTCGATGAGCAGTTCTTC. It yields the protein CSARGKDDRGYMVDEQFF.